The source of this T cell receptor beta chain is a study of shared clonotypes between healthy human individuals. The study's findings and limits: Sampling used blood alone; tissue repertoires probably differ. Generation probability values for non-shared clonotypes were lower than those for clonotypes shared by all four donors.

With regard to this clone: Its antigen is not known.

With V trimmed by 4 bases and J by 2 bases, 11 bases remained unmatched. This CDR3 comprises 16 residues. CDR1 MGHRA and CDR2 YSYEKL come from the germline V gene. Measured with immunoSEQ multiplex PCR; TCRdb has only the in-frame clones, and not every one. The table lists 90,000 to 120,000 clones, about 70% of them singletons. The sequenced sample consisted of memory CD8+ T cells sorted from blood. The subset denotes: CD45RO+ cells pooled with CCR7-negative TemRA cells. This clonotype originated in a woman aged 25-40 years in good health. J is TRBJ2-7 and V is TRBV4-1; 7 positions agree with TRBD2. The CDR3 DNA reads as TGCGCCAGCAGCCCCTTTTCTAACAGCGGGGCCTACGAGCAGTACTTC. As protein: CASSPFSNSGAYEQYF.